These 23 T cell receptor beta chains share one sample of origin, sequenced in a study of blood T cell repertoires in COVID-19. Measured with immunoSEQ multiplex PCR; TCRdb has only the in-frame clones, and not every one. The table records 85,000 to 90,000 clones, 75% to 90% of them present only once. The sequenced material came from peripheral blood. The origin of the receptors is a man older than 75 with active or convalescent COVID-19.

The J gene is TRBJ2-1, the V gene TRBV6-2 or TRBV6-3; the D is unclear. The V gene's germline CDR1 is MNHEY and CDR2 SVGEGT. The CDR3 length is 14 residues. V was trimmed by 0 bases and J by 4 bases, leaving 7 bases between them. The CDR3, as DNA: TGTGCCAGCAGTTACTCCGGAGAATACAATGAGCAGTTCTTC. This sequence encodes CASSYSGEYNEQFF.

This clone was observed a single time. This chain links TRBV19 with TRBJ1-5; no clear D gene. V was trimmed by 0 bases and J by 0 bases, leaving 6 bases between them. The length of the CDR3 is 15 residues. CDR1 and CDR2 (germline): LNHDA, SQIVND (reference sequence). The CDR3 spells CASSIDRGSNQPQHF. CDR3 in DNA: TGTGCCAGTAGTATAGATCGGGGTAGCAATCAGCCCCAGCATTTT. Using reference TRBV19 and TRBJ1-5 for the parts outside the CDR3, the full variable domain is DGGITQSPKYLFRKEGQNVTLSCEQNLNHDAMYWYRQDPGQGLRLIYYSQIVNDFQKGDIAEGYSVSREKKESFPLTVTSAQKNPTAFYLCASSIDRGSNQPQHFGDGTRLSIL.

In the case of this clone: The same CDR3 is also encoded by other DNA sequences in this sample. The CDR3 DNA sequence: TGTGCCACCAGCAGGGACATTAACTATGGCTACACCTTC. Its translation is CATSRDINYGYTF. The chain joins TRBV15 to TRBJ1-2; TRBD1 is a possible D gene (5 bases). V was trimmed by 3 bases and J by 1 base, leaving 6 bases between them. Germline V gene sequence: CDR1 LNHNV, CDR2 YYDKDF (reference sequence). The length of the CDR3 is 13 residues.

The rearrangement joins TRBV6-5 to TRBJ2-3, with TRBD2 identical over 7 bases. This CDR3 has 13 amino acids. Germline trimming cut 8 bases from V and 1 base from J; bases unmatched to any gene: 3. Germline lookup yields CDR1 MNHEY and CDR2 SVGAGI. In DNA, the CDR3 is TGTGCCAGCCACCGGGAGGGCACAGATACGCAGTATTTT. The encoded protein is CASHREGTDTQYF.

The genes are TRBV5-1 and TRBJ1-1; possible D gene TRBD1, 5 bases. Trimming stripped 2 bases from V and 3 bases from J, with 14 bases between. This CDR3 comprises 15 residues. Germline assignment: CDR1 SGHRS and CDR2 YFSETQ. The DNA for the CDR3 is TGCGCCAGCAGCTTCTACAGGTCCCCGGACACTGAAGCTTTCTTT. It encodes CASSFYRSPDTEAFF. The whole variable domain, remainder taken from reference TRBV5-1 and TRBJ1-1, is KAGVTQTPRYLIKTRGQQVTLSCSPISGHRSVSWYQQTPGQGLQFLFEYFSETQRNKGNFPGRFSGRQFSNSRSEMNVSTLELGDSALYLCASSFYRSPDTEAFFGQGTRLTVV.

The V and J genes are TRBV7-9 and TRBJ1-1; D is unclear. Germline V gene lookup returns CDR1 SEHNR and CDR2 FQNEAQ (reference sequence). The V and J ends lost 8 bases and 0 bases respectively, with 16 bases between them. The CDR3 runs to 15 residues. The CDR3 here is CASSEEGFMNTEAFF. The CDR3 DNA sequence: TGTGCCAGCTCAGAAGAGGGTTTCATGAACACTGAAGCTTTCTTT.

CDR3 amino acids: CASRLSGGTEAFF. The CDR3 DNA reads as TGTGCCAGCAGACTATCAGGGGGCACTGAAGCTTTCTTT. The chain employs TRBV5-4 and TRBJ1-1, with 7 bases fitting TRBD1. Germline V CDR1 and CDR2: SGHNT, YYREEE (reference sequence). The V and J ends lost 5 bases and 4 bases, in that order; junction bases with no gene match: 5. The CDR3 has 13 residues.

This clone was seen only once. The chain links TRBV5-1 to TRBJ2-3; 8 bases are shared with TRBD2. CDR3 size: 17 residues. The trim removed 4 bases at V and 2 bases at J, leaving 12 bases unmatched. The germline CDR1 and CDR2 sequences are SGHRS and YFSETQ. CDR3 amino acids: CASSPGLSSGVTDTQYF. In DNA form, the CDR3 reads TGCGCCAGCAGCCCGGGTCTTAGTAGCGGGGTCACAGATACGCAGTATTTT.

The chain joins TRBV20-1 to TRBJ1-5; tentative D call: TRBD1 (6 bases). The germline V gene has CDR1 DFQATT and CDR2 SNEGSKA (reference sequence). The CDR3 has 11 residues. The germline V and J ends were trimmed by 1 base and 11 bases, with 9 bases remaining between them. The CDR3 here is CSARATGSQHF. The CDR3 DNA reads TGCAGTGCTAGAGCTACAGGGTCCCAGCATTTT.

The chain employs TRBV2 and TRBJ2-2, with TRBD1 matching 9 bases. Trimming took 4 bases from V and 5 from J; bases not matched to a gene: 2. The CDR3 runs 14 residues. Germline V gene lookup returns CDR1 SNHLY and CDR2 FYNNEI. CDR3 bases: TGTGCCAGCAGTGGGACAGGGGAAACCGGGGAGCTGTTTTTT. As protein: CASSGTGETGELFF.

This clone was detected only a few times. The V and J genes are TRBV3-1 (or the pseudogene TRBV3-2) and TRBJ2-6, with D unclear. Germline CDR1 reads LGHDT; CDR2 reads YNNKEL (reference sequence). Trimming took 2 bases from V and 3 from J, leaving 5 bases between them. CDR3 length: 14 residues. CDR3 amino acids: CASSQSLGANVLTF. In nucleotides, the CDR3 is TGTGCCAGCAGCCAAAGCCTTGGGGCCAACGTCCTGACTTTC.

This sequence joins TRBV4-3 and TRBJ2-6; 7 bases align to TRBD1. The CDR3 is 17 amino acids. The V and J ends lost 0 bases and 0 bases, in that order; junction bases with no gene match: 2. CDR1 and CDR2 from the germline V gene are LGHNA and YSLEER. The CDR3 nucleotides read TGCGCCAGCAGCCAAGAACAGGGGATCTCTGGGGCCAACGTCCTGACTTTC. Translating it yields CASSQEQGISGANVLTF.

The chain has TRBV4-2 and TRBJ1-4; D is perhaps TRBD1 (6 bases). The CDR3 is made up of 16 amino acids. Germline V gives CDR1 LGHNA, CDR2 YNFKEQ. The ends were cut back, 0 bases at V and 2 bases at J, with 10 bases in the middle. CDR3 nucleotide sequence: TGTGCCAGCAGCCAAGATTTCAGGGGCACTAATGAAAAACTGTTTTTT. Residues: CASSQDFRGTNEKLFF.

This chain joins TRBV4-3 and TRBJ2-1; possible D gene TRBD1, 5 bases. Germline lookup yields CDR1 LGHNA and CDR2 YSLEER. The CDR3 is made up of 14 amino acids. V gave up 4 bases and J gave up 7 bases, with 14 bases separating them. The CDR3 region has the DNA TGCGCCAGCAGCCGATCTAGGGGCCCGAATGAGCAGTTCTTC. Translating gives CASSRSRGPNEQFF.

This chain connects TRBV5-1 to TRBJ2-7; TRBD1 aligns across 8 bases. CDR3 size: 14 residues. Germline V gives CDR1 SGHRS, CDR2 YFSETQ. V shed 3 bases and J 4 bases; nucleotides not matched to a gene: 6. The CDR3 sequence: CASSSGQGSYEQYF. Here the CDR3 DNA reads TGCGCCAGCAGCTCAGGACAGGGCTCTTACGAGCAGTACTTC.

As for this clone: Within the sample, other DNA sequences also encode this same CDR3. The chain carries TRBV6-5 and TRBJ1-5, with D uncertain. Germline V CDR1 and CDR2: MNHEY, SVGAGI. V gave up 0 bases and J gave up 0 bases, with 6 bases separating them. The CDR3 contains 15 residues. Written as DNA, the CDR3 is TGTGCCAGCAGTTACTCGAGGAATAGCAATCAGCCCCAGCATTTT. It translates to CASSYSRNSNQPQHF.

CDR3 coding DNA: TGTGCCAGCAGTTTACCAACTAGCGGGAGGGATAATGAGCAGTTCTTC. Its translation: CASSLPTSGRDNEQFF. The rearrangement joins TRBV28 to TRBJ2-1, with 13 bases that match TRBD2. The CDR3 runs to 16 residues. The V and J ends lost 2 bases and 7 bases, in that order; junction bases with no gene match: 5. Germline CDR1 is MDHEN and CDR2 is SYDVKM.

This clone was seen more than once but under ten times. The chain couples TRBV7-8 to TRBJ2-1, with TRBD2 identical over 7 bases. Germline V lookup: CDR1 SGHVS, CDR2 FQNEAQ. Losses at the gene ends were 1 base for V and 8 bases for J; bases not matched to a gene: 5. CDR3 length: 14 residues. CDR3 region: CASSLGLARDEQFF. CDR3 bases: TGTGCCAGCAGCTTAGGACTAGCTAGGGATGAGCAGTTCTTC.

The chain joins TRBV18 to TRBJ2-1; 7 bases fit TRBD1. J gave up 0 bases and V 6 bases, and 8 bases lay outside the gene matches. The germline V gene encodes CDR1 KGHSH and CDR2 LQKENI. The CDR3 is 16 residues long. The CDR3 loop is CASSLGQDSSYNEQFF. CDR3 in DNA: TGTGCCAGCTCCTTAGGACAGGATAGCTCCTACAATGAGCAGTTCTTC.

The chain has TRBV7-2 and TRBJ1-1, with D unclear. The V and J ends lost 3 bases and 1 base respectively, with 12 bases between them. Germline lookup yields CDR1 SGHTA and CDR2 FQGNSA. The CDR3 covers 15 residues. The chain's CDR3 is CASSFSSRGNTEAFF. CDR3 sequence (DNA): TGTGCCAGCAGCTTCTCGAGCCGGGGGAACACTGAAGCTTTCTTT.

The chain's CDR3 is CSVAPGLARNEQFF. The CDR3 DNA reads TGCAGCGTTGCGCCGGGACTAGCTCGAAATGAGCAGTTCTTC. This sequence joins TRBV29-1 and TRBJ2-1; 9 bases are shared with TRBD2. V lost 4 bases and J lost 7; bases outside the gene matches: 8. Germline lookup yields CDR1 SQVTM and CDR2 ANQGSEA. The CDR3 extends over 14 amino acids.

The V gene is TRBV7-2, the J gene TRBJ2-7; D gene ambiguous. CDR1 is SGHTA and CDR2 is FQGNSA in the germline V gene. The ends were cut back, 0 bases at V and 0 bases at J, with 6 bases in the middle. The CDR3 loop spans 14 amino acids. CDR3: CASSLAASSYEQYF. The DNA for the CDR3 is TGTGCCAGCAGCTTAGCAGCTAGCTCCTACGAGCAGTACTTC.

The chain combines TRBV9 with TRBJ2-2; 7 nucleotides line up with TRBD2. There are 16 residues in the CDR3. The ends lost 2 bases at V and 1 base at J; junction bases unmatched: 5. CDR1 is SGDLS, CDR2 YYNGEE, per germline. The CDR3 reads CASSVLPSGNTGELFF. The DNA for the CDR3 is TGTGCCAGCAGCGTGTTACCTAGCGGGAACACCGGGGAGCTGTTTTTT.